Below, one TCR beta chain is given with its context. Its antigen remains unknown. This sample is drawn from a study of T cells expressing NK-cell markers. Broader study findings: A few donors likewise had their CD3+CD56-NKG2C+ fraction led by these clonotypes. In more than five donors, dominant CD3+CD56+NKG2C+ clones formed roughly 1.0-7.5% of CD8+ cells. Expanded NKG2C+ T cell clones had unclear HCMV specificity.

TCRdb processed the 5' RACE reads again and assigns one entry to each CDR3 protein, with no DNA. Across 300,000 or so distinct CDR3 sequences, the top ten clones capture around 4.2% of the sample. In germline, CDR1 is MNHEY, CDR2 SVGEGT. The CDR3 runs to 18 residues. This chain connects TRBV6-2 or TRBV6-3 to TRBJ1-5; TCRdb reports TRBD1, a call that lacks DNA to check it against. The TCR originated in a woman aged 18 to 75 in good health. Sample: blood T cells: a sorted CD56 or NKG2C T cell subset, CD4+ or CD8+ T cells, or bulk PBMC T cells (not recorded which). The CDR3 protein is CASSYPRDRGPGNQPQHF.